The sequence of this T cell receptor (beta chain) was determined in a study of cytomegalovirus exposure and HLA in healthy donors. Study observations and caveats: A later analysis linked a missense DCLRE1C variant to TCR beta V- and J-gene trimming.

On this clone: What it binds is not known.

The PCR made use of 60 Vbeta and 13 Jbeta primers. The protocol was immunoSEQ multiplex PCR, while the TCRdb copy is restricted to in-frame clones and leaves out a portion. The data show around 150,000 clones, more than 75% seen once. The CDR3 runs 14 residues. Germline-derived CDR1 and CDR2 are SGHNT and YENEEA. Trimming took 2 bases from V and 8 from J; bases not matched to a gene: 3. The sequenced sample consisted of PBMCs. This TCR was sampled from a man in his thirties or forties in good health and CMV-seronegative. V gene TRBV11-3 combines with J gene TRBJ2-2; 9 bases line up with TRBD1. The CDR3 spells CASSLTTGGGELFF. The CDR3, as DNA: TGTGCCAGCAGCTTAACGACAGGGGGTGGGGAGCTGTTTTTT.